These T cell receptor beta chains were read from a single sample in a study of blood T cell repertoires in COVID-19. Assay: immunoSEQ multiplex PCR; the TCRdb copy retains only in-frame clones and omits some. Of 40,000 or so clones in the sample, 90% were seen once. The sequenced sample was peripheral blood. The receptors shown here come from a man aged 45 to 65 with active COVID-19. The CDR3 runs from the conserved cysteine through the conserved F or W. The D gene is left open where the match is weak. Only part of the rows carry a size: once, few, many, or a class if the clone is expanded.

>TRBV7-9|TRBD1|TRBJ1-1|.
TGTGCCAGCGGCAAGGGGGCTGGGAACACTGAAGCTTTCTTT
CASGKGAGNTEAFF
>TRBV7-3|.|TRBJ2-1|.
TGTGCCAGCAGCTTAAGCGGTCAGACTAGTTACCATGAGCAGTTCTTC
CASSLSGQTSYHEQFF
>TRBV27|.|TRBJ2-2|.
TGTGCCAGCAGTTTATCTGGCAGGGCACACACCGGGGAGCTGTTTTTT
CASSLSGRAHTGELFF
>TRBV5-1|.|TRBJ2-1|.
TGCGCCAGCAGCTTGGATGAAGGGATCACGGGGGTGGAGTTCTTC
CASSLDEGITGVEFF
>TRBV5-4|TRBD1|TRBJ2-1|.
TGTGCCAGCAGTCTACGGGACAGGGCGGGGAATGAGCAGTTCTTC
CASSLRDRAGNEQFF
>TRBV30|.|TRBJ1-2|.
TGTGCCTGGCCACGTTATAGTGGCTACACCTTC
CAWPRYSGYTF
>TRBV20-1|.|TRBJ1-6|.
TGCAGTGCTAGTCAGGGTTTTCATTCGCCGATTCGACCCCTCCACTTT
CSASQGFHSPIRPLHF
>TRBV6-5|.|TRBJ1-1|.
TGTGCCAGCAGGAGGGGGGGTGAAGCTTTCTTT
CASRRGGEAFF
>TRBV7-2|.|TRBJ1-3|.
TGTGCCAGCAGCTTAGCAGCAGGGTCTGGAAACACCATATATTTT
CASSLAAGSGNTIYF
>TRBV7-9|.|TRBJ2-2|.
TGTGCCAGCAGCTCCTCCCGGCTAGTCCAAGCCGGGGAGCTGTTTTTT
CASSSSRLVQAGELFF
>TRBV5-1|TRBD1|TRBJ2-7|.
TGCGCCAGCAGCCTGGGACAGGGCCACGAGCAGTACTTC
CASSLGQGHEQYF
>TRBV6-1|.|TRBJ1-5|.
TGTGCCAGCAGTGAAAGCGGCAGTCTTAATCAGCCCCAGCATTTT
CASSESGSLNQPQHF
>TRBV24-1|TRBD2|TRBJ2-3|.
TGTGCCACCAGTGATTTCGGTAGCGGGGGGACAGATACGCAGTATTTT
CATSDFGSGGTDTQYF
>TRBV7-2|.|TRBJ2-7|once
TGTGCCAGCAGCTCGGGGACTCTGGGAGAGCGGGAGCAGTACTTC
CASSSGTLGEREQYF
>TRBV20-1|.|TRBJ2-5|.
TGCAGTGCTAGCGGGTCGGGAGCCCAGTACTTC
CSASGSGAQYF
>TRBV7-8|.|TRBJ2-5|once
TGTGCCAGCAGCCGGGCGGTGGTATGGACGCGGAGGGAAGAGACCCAGTACTTC
CASSRAVVWTRREETQYF
>TRBV10-1|TRBD1|TRBJ1-4|.
TGCGCCAGCAGTGAGTCCGGGACAGATGAAAAACTGTTTTTT
CASSESGTDEKLFF
>TRBV5-1|TRBD2|TRBJ2-5|once
TGCGCCAGCAGCCCCCCTAGCGGGGGGCAAGAGACCCAGTACTTC
CASSPPSGGQETQYF
>TRBV27|TRBD2|TRBJ2-7|.
TGTGCCAGCAGTTTATCCCCGATAGCGGGGCGCGAGCAGTACTTC
CASSLSPIAGREQYF
>TRBV7-9|.|TRBJ1-1|once
TGTGCCAGCAGCTTAGAAATAGGAGCGGAAAAAGCTTTCTTT
CASSLEIGAEKAFF
>TRBV11-3|.|TRBJ1-1|.
TGTGCCAGCAGCTACAGGACAGCCCGTCGGCCCACTGAAGCTTTCTTT
CASSYRTARRPTEAFF
>TRBV2|TRBD1|TRBJ1-5|.
TGTGCCAGCAGTGGACAGGGGATTAGCAATCAGCCCCAGCATTTT
CASSGQGISNQPQHF